This T cell receptor beta chain derives from a study of blood T cell repertoires in COVID-19. Study-wide context: Both acute and convalescent COVID-19 samples were obtained from the United States, Italy and Spain. PBMCs, B-cell-depleted T cells, or T cells were the source of the cDNA or gDNA that made up the material.

How the authors handled the data: Amplification of reference gene primers provided the estimated nucleated cell counts. Generated by immunoSEQ multiplex PCR, the TCRdb table keeps only in-frame clones and is missing some. The V and J calls and clone size are taken from that table; D and trimming were inferred from the DNA. The sample shows 270,000 or so clones, 65% to 90% of them seen only once. Trimming at V came to 4 bases and at J to 10 bases, leaving 8 bases not matched to a gene. The length of the CDR3 is 14 residues. CDR1 SGHRS and CDR2 YFSETQ come from the germline V gene. V and J are TRBV5-1 and TRBJ2-1; 10 bases agree with TRBD2. The sample was peripheral blood. The source is a woman aged 55-69 years with active or convalescent COVID-19. The CDR3 is CASSLTGTSAEQFF. DNA for the CDR3: TGCGCCAGCAGCCTAACCGGGACTAGCGCCGAGCAGTTCTTC.